A single sample gave rise to the 6 T cell receptor beta chains below, sequenced in a study of cytomegalovirus exposure and HLA in healthy donors (dated by TCRdb to 2016 to 2017). The method behind the library was the immunoSEQ multiplex PCR assay. A mixture of 60 forward primers for TCR Vbeta segments and 13 reverse primers for TCR Jbeta segments was used in the multiplex PCR. TCRdb re-hosts the immuneACCESS table, in-frame sequences only. Its copies lack some clones; in the studies checked, an unresolved V gene accounts for under half of them, and the cause for the rest is not known. A total of 90,000 to 110,000 clones appear in this sample, roughly 71% of them only once. Of the sample, approximately 5.5% is held by the ten largest clones. The sequenced material came from PBMCs. Receptors originate from a woman between 65 and 79 years old in good health and CMV-seropositive.

The gene calls are TRBV11-2 and TRBJ1-2, with 7 bases identical to TRBD1. The CDR3 covers 16 residues. The germline V gene has CDR1 SGHAT and CDR2 FQNNGV. J gave up 3 bases and V 4 bases, and 11 bases lay outside the gene matches. The DNA of the CDR3 is TGTGCCAGCAGCTCCCCCCGGACAGGATCTCACTATGGCTACACCTTC. This codes for CASSSPRTGSHYGYTF.

The chain recombines TRBV10-3 with TRBJ1-2; 7 positions match TRBD1. The V and J ends lost 9 bases and 6 bases, in that order; junction bases with no gene match: 10. The CDR3 loop spans 13 amino acids. The germline CDR1 and CDR2 sequences are ENHRY and SYGVKD. CDR3 amino acids: CAIRGTGTDGYTF. The CDR3 DNA is TGTGCCATTAGGGGAACCGGGACAGATGGCTACACCTTC.

This clone was counted once. The V gene is TRBV6-5, the J gene TRBJ2-1; possibly TRBD2 for D (6 bases). The V and J ends lost 4 bases and 7 bases respectively, with 17 bases between them. The germline V gene has CDR1 MNHEY and CDR2 SVGAGI. The CDR3 totals 15 residues. The CDR3 DNA sequence: TGTGCCAGCAGTTGGGATCATGGGAGGAGTAATGAGCAGTTCTTC. Its translation: CASSWDHGRSNEQFF.

The sample holds one count of this clone. This chain joins TRBV27 and TRBJ2-4; 7 bases agree with TRBD2. The CDR3 extends over 15 amino acids. Per the germline V gene, CDR1 is MNHEY and CDR2 is SMNVEV (reference sequence). V dropped 4 bases and J dropped 3; count of bases not matched to a gene: 6. The CDR3 sequence: CASSSWGGGKNIQYF. Here the CDR3 DNA reads TGTGCCAGCAGTTCTTGGGGGGGTGGCAAAAACATTCAGTACTTC.

V gene TRBV10-2 combines with J gene TRBJ2-2; 7 bases map to TRBD1. The V gene's germline CDR1 is WSHSY and CDR2 SAAADI. CDR3 length: 13 amino acids. With 5 bases clipped from V and 8 bases from J, the junction kept 5 bases outside the gene matches. The CDR3 DNA follows: TGCGCCAGCAGTCAGGGGGTATCGGGGGAGCTGTTTTTT. Its protein is CASSQGVSGELFF.

The V and J genes are TRBV19 and TRBJ1-6; a possible D gene is TRBD1 (6 bases). The V end lost 5 bases, the J end lost 10 bases, and 15 bases lay between the germline ends. The CDR3 is made up of 14 amino acids. CDR1 LNHDA and CDR2 SQIVND come from the germline V gene (reference sequence). CDR3 residues: CASSLAGDRSPLHF. The CDR3 coding sequence is TGTGCCAGTAGTCTAGCAGGGGATCGATCACCCCTCCACTTT.